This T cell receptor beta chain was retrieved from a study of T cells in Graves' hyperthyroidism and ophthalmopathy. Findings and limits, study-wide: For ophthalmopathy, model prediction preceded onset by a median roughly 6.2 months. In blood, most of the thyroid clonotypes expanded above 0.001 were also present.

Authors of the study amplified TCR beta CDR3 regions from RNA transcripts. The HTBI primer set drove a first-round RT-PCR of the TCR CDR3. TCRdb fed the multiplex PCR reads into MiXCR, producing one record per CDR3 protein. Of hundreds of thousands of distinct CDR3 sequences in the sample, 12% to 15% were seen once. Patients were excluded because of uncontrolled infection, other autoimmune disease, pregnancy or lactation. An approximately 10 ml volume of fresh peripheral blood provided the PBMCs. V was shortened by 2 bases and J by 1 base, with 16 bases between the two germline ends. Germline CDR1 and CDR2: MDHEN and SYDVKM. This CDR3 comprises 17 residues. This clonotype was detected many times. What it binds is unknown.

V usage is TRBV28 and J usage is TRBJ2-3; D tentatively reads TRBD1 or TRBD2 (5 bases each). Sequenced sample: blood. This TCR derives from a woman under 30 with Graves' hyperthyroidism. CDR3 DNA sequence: TGTGCCAGCAGTTTAATGTCGGCAGGGCGGGGCACAGATACGCAGTATTTT. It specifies CASSLMSAGRGTDTQYF.